This TCR beta chain appears in the sequencing data of a study of T cells in Graves' hyperthyroidism and ophthalmopathy (dated by TCRdb to about 2019). Context from the whole study: Peripheral blood was sampled at the time of initial diagnosis, prior to any treatment. To identify TCR V-J signatures that set the groups apart, the researchers used a discovery cohort of 90 to 100 patients, made up of around 42 with Graves' ophthalmopathy and 55 to 65 with stable Graves' hyperthyroidism. Prospective prediction of ophthalmopathy was tested in an independent validation cohort of 18 hyperthyroidism patients and around 16 patients who later progressed to ophthalmopathy. The 100 or so discovery patients were divided at random into training and test sets in a 7:3 ratio. Thyroid tissue and blood T-cell repertoires from six Graves' hyperthyroidism patients were also compared in the study. Following sampling, methimazole starting at 30 mg daily was given to hyperthyroidism patients, and high-dose intravenous methylprednisolone was given to ophthalmopathy patients. The paper reports TCR Vbeta CDR3 sequencing of more than 120 peripheral blood samples: approximately 43 ophthalmopathy, roughly 74 hyperthyroidism and about 17 progressor patients. Broader findings and caveats from the paper: A model built on a 13 V-J signature distinguished ophthalmopathy from stable hyperthyroidism, reaching about 89% sensitivity and 81.08% specificity in cross-validation and 80%/75% in testing. Most expanded thyroid clonotypes (frequency above 0.001) were also found in blood, which suggests that blood repertoires may mirror thyroid immune responses. Sample size was not statistically predetermined, and investigators were not blinded to group allocation. In validation, the model predicted progression to ophthalmopathy a median of about 6.5 months before onset, with over 60% sensitivity and almost 75% specificity.

TCR beta CDR3 regions were amplified from RNA transcripts. The TCR CDR3 was subjected to a first round of RT-PCR using the HTBI primer set and the Qiagen OneStep RT-PCR kit. Libraries were constructed in a second round of multiplex PCR, after which size selection and purification were carried out. Sequencing of the libraries was done on an Illumina HiSeq2000 using paired-end 100 bp reads. The authors' pipeline ran thus. SOAPnuke was used to process the raw data, throwing out any read that contained adapters or uncalled bases, had a mean Phred below 15, or lacked an exact constant-primer or identifier match. COPE v1.2.5 was used to merge high-quality paired reads, and clonotypes were defined as unique nucleotide sequences. MiTCR v1.1 was used to align clonotypes to the IMGT TRBV, TRBD and TRBJ reference segments. Analysis was restricted to V-J combinations with a frequency above 0.0001, which covered 98% to 99.2% of repertoires. The TCS score was defined as F50 (clonal expansion) divided by E x V (chaos), with BLOSUM62-based TCRdist calculated between CDR3 peptides within each V-J. Welch's t-statistics and random forest reduced 450 to 600 V-J features to some 14, which were used in a naive Bayes classifier (R e1071). The Morisita-Horn index was used to measure how similar the thyroid and blood repertoires were. TCRdb passed the public sequencing reads through fastp at Q25 and MiXCR, retaining productive beta sequences. All rows with the same CDR3 protein become a single entry with the most common DNA and genes. The V and J calls were not made by the authors but by TCRdb's processing. The sample includes around 800,000 distinct CDR3 sequences, with 35% to 45% observed a single time. Together, the top ten hold 7.5% to 9.5% of the sample.

A remark on this clonotype: It has no known antigen specificity. No much larger clonotype is one base removed from it; base qualities were not supplied.

Stable Graves' hyperthyroidism was defined as no progression to ophthalmopathy during 18 months of follow-up. Hyperthyroidism patients were aged 18 to 65 years and newly diagnosed, with disease duration of less than 2 months. Exclusion was applied to patients with uncontrolled infections, other autoimmune diseases, pregnancy or lactation. Diagnoses were based on clinical symptoms, serum thyroxine and TRAb, thyroid ultrasound and orbital computed tomography. PBMCs were separated from over 9 ml of fresh peripheral blood using Ficoll-Paque density gradient centrifugation. Total RNA was extracted using Trizol reagent, and RNA quality was assessed on an Agilent 2100 Bioanalyzer. Sequences GTSNPN (CDR1) and SVGIG (CDR2) are obtained from the germline V gene (reference sequence). Taken from cysteine to phenylalanine, the CDR3 has 11 residues. Only the CDR3 part of the read is kept: 33 bases, read in frame from the first base. The germline ends are 2 bases apart after V is trimmed by 1 base and J by 4 bases.

This sequence was found in a man younger than 35 with Graves' hyperthyroidism. The V and J segments used are TRBV30 and TRBJ1-3, with an unclear D gene assignment. The source material was blood. Read as DNA, the sequence is TGTGCCTGGAGTGAGGGAAACACCATATATTTT. The resulting protein is CAWSEGNTIYF.